This passage covers 28 T cell receptor beta chains from one sample sequenced in a study of blood T cell repertoires in COVID-19. The table came from immunoSEQ multiplex PCR; TCRdb's copy has only in-frame clones and leaves some out. The sample contains approximately 130,000 clones, approximately 71% of which appear only once. The specimen sequenced was peripheral blood. The receptors stem from a human donor in a cohort sampled during active COVID-19.

This clone was counted between two and nine times. The V and J genes are TRBV5-1 and TRBJ2-7; D not resolved. Germline V gene sequence: CDR1 SGHRS, CDR2 YFSETQ. V was trimmed by 0 bases and J by 6 bases, leaving 7 bases between them. This CDR3 contains 12 residues. The CDR3 is CASSLGHSEQYF. CDR3 bases: TGCGCCAGCAGCTTGGGACACTCCGAGCAGTACTTC.

The chain links TRBV6-5 to TRBJ2-7, with TRBD1 matching over 9 bases. The CDR3 has 15 amino acids. The germline V gene encodes CDR1 MNHEY and CDR2 SVGAGI. J gave up 2 bases and V 0 bases, and 2 bases lay outside the gene matches. The CDR3 loop reads CASSYSDRGPYEQYF. The DNA for the CDR3 is TGTGCCAGCAGTTACTCGGACAGGGGACCCTACGAGCAGTACTTC.

The V call is TRBV30, the J call TRBJ1-6, with D possibly being TRBD1 (5 bases). The CDR3 is made up of 13 amino acids. V lost 5 bases and J 7 bases, leaving 12 bases between the germline ends. CDR1 is GTSNPN, CDR2 SVGIG, per germline (reference sequence). DNA for the CDR3: TGTGCCTGGCAATGGGGGGGAAATTCACCCCTCCACTTT. Amino acid sequence: CAWQWGGNSPLHF.

The count of this clone is one. The V call is TRBV9, the J call TRBJ1-4; D possibly corresponds to TRBD1 (6 bases). Germline V gives CDR1 SGDLS, CDR2 YYNGEE. Between the trimmed V and J ends, which lost 0 bases and 8 bases, there was a span of 11 bases. The CDR3 length is 14 residues. CDR3 protein: CASSVGRQDEKLFF. DNA of the CDR3: TGTGCCAGCAGCGTAGGCAGACAGGACGAAAAACTGTTTTTT. Together with reference TRBV9 and TRBJ1-4, the CDR3 gives the full variable domain: DSGVTQTPKHLITATGQRVTLRCSPRSGDLSVYWYQQSLDQGLQFLIQYYNGEERAKGNILERFSAQQFPDLHSELNLSSLELGDSALYFCASSVGRQDEKLFFGSGTQLSVL.

This chain uses TRBV7-9 with TRBJ2-5; 11 nucleotides match TRBD2. Trimming took 5 bases from V and 1 from J; bases not matched to a gene: 6. Germline CDR1 SEHNR, CDR2 FQNEAQ (reference sequence). The CDR3 contains 16 residues. The DNA of the CDR3 is TGTGCCAGCAGCCCCAGACTAGCGGGGCTCCAAGAGACCCAGTACTTC. Its translation: CASSPRLAGLQETQYF.

The rearrangement uses TRBV3-1 (or the pseudogene TRBV3-2) and TRBJ1-2; a possible D gene is TRBD1 (6 bases). Per the germline V gene, CDR1 is LGHDT and CDR2 is YNNKEL (reference sequence). Between the trimmed V and J ends, which lost 4 bases and 0 bases, there was a span of 15 bases. The CDR3 contains 16 residues. The CDR3 loop is CASSPADRTANYGYTF. The DNA of the CDR3 is TGTGCCAGCAGCCCCGCTGACAGGACAGCTAACTATGGCTACACCTTC.

V and J are TRBV2 and TRBJ2-6, with D possibly TRBD2 on 5 matching bases. The V end lost 6 bases, the J end lost 1 base, and 7 bases lay between the germline ends. The germline gives CDR1 SNHLY, CDR2 FYNNEI. The CDR3 loop spans 14 amino acids. The CDR3 nucleotides read TGTGCCAGCAGAGCGGAGTCTGGGGCCAACGTCCTGACTTTC. Translating gives CASRAESGANVLTF.

V usage is TRBV7-3 and J usage is TRBJ2-7; TRBD2 aligns across 7 bases. Germline V gene data show CDR1 as SGHTA and CDR2 as FQGTGA. The CDR3 is made up of 15 amino acids. J was trimmed by 1 base and V by 2 bases; bases with no gene match: 5. CDR3 loop: CASSLEGTTSYEQYF. CDR3 nucleotides: TGTGCCAGCAGCTTAGAGGGGACTACATCCTACGAGCAGTACTTC. The complete variable domain, with remaining parts taken from reference TRBV7-3 and TRBJ2-7, reads GAGVSQTPSNKVTEKGKYVELRCDPISGHTALYWYRQSLGQGPEFLIYFQGTGAADDSGLPNDRFFAVRPEGSVSTLKIQRTERGDSAVYLCASSLEGTTSYEQYFGPGTRLTVT.

This clone was recorded a few times. The chain employs TRBV6-4 and TRBJ1-2, with a possible D match to TRBD1 (6 bases). Germline lookup yields CDR1 MRHNA and CDR2 SNTAGT. Trimming shortened V by 6 bases and J by 2 bases, and 16 bases separated the two germline ends. The CDR3 sequence is 15 residues long. DNA for the CDR3: TGTGCCAGCAGAGAACAGGGTCATACCAACTATGGCTACACCTTC. Translation gives CASREQGHTNYGYTF.

This clone was seen a handful of times. The V and J genes are TRBV4-1 and TRBJ1-2; 8 bases agree with TRBD1. J gave up 3 bases and V 3 bases, and 6 bases lay outside the gene matches. CDR3 length equals 15 residues. Germline lookup yields CDR1 MGHRA and CDR2 YSYEKL. The CDR3 region has the DNA TGCGCCAGCAGCCACCCAGGGGGCGCACACTATGGCTACACCTTC. This encodes CASSHPGGAHYGYTF.

V gene TRBV6-2 or TRBV6-3 combines with J gene TRBJ2-7; no firm D call. Germline V CDR1 and CDR2: MNHEY, SVGEGT. Trimming pared 0 bases from V and 4 bases from J, leaving 13 bases between. CDR3 length: 15 amino acids. The CDR3 sequence is CASSYSTTQRYEQYF. The CDR3 DNA is TGTGCCAGCAGTTACTCTACGACACAAAGGTACGAGCAGTACTTC.

This chain uses TRBV4-1 with TRBJ2-7; 7 nucleotides match TRBD1. The germline gives CDR1 MGHRA, CDR2 YSYEKL. The length of the CDR3 is 15 residues. Trimming cost V 0 bases and J 2 bases; bases outside gene matches: 4. CDR3 sequence: CASSQDRGYPYEQYF. The CDR3 DNA is TGCGCCAGCAGCCAAGACAGGGGGTACCCCTACGAGCAGTACTTC.

The rearrangement links TRBV29-1 to TRBJ2-5; maybe TRBD2 (6 bases). The CDR3 has 12 residues. V was shortened by 2 bases and J by 5 bases, with 9 bases between the two germline ends. Germline V gives CDR1 SQVTM, CDR2 ANQGSEA. For the CDR3, the DNA is TGCAGCGTTGAATGGGGGGAGGAGACCCAGTACTTC. This gives the protein CSVEWGEETQYF.

The rearrangement uses TRBV5-4 and TRBJ1-1; the D is unclear. CDR3 length equals 12 residues. Trimming removed 0 bases from V and 6 bases from J, with 6 bases in between. Germline V CDR1 and CDR2: SGHNT, YYREEE (reference sequence). The CDR3 reads CASSLESAEAFF. DNA for the CDR3: TGTGCCAGCAGCTTGGAGTCGGCTGAAGCTTTCTTT. Full variable domain (outside the CDR3, taken from reference TRBV5-4 and TRBJ1-1): ETGVTQSPTHLIKTRGQQVTLRCSSQSGHNTVSWYQQALGQGPQFIFQYYREEENGRGNFPPRFSGLQFPNYSSELNVNALELDDSALYLCASSLESAEAFFGQGTRLTVV.

The V gene is TRBV5-6, the J gene TRBJ1-4, with TRBD1 matching over 11 bases. Per the germline V gene, CDR1 is SGHDT and CDR2 is YYEEEE. The J segment lost 10 bases and the V segment lost 5 bases, leaving 10 bases of the junction unmatched. The CDR3 contains 15 residues. CDR3 protein: CASRESGTGGVKLFF. The CDR3 DNA reads TGTGCCAGCAGAGAATCCGGGACAGGGGGAGTAAAACTGTTTTTT.

This chain uses TRBV6-5 with TRBJ1-2; 11 nucleotides agree with TRBD1. The germline V gene has CDR1 MNHEY and CDR2 SVGAGI. V dropped 5 bases and J dropped 3; count of bases not matched to a gene: 5. CDR3 length equals 15 residues. The DNA for the CDR3 is TGTGCCAGCAGTCCGGACAGGGGGCGTGACTATGGCTACACCTTC. It specifies CASSPDRGRDYGYTF.

This rearrangement joins TRBV27 to TRBJ2-5, with 7 bases identical to TRBD1. Trimming at V came to 3 bases and at J to 6 bases, leaving 7 bases not matched to a gene. The CDR3 is 14 amino acids. Germline V gives CDR1 MNHEY, CDR2 SMNVEV (reference sequence). CDR3 loop: CASSFQGQPQTQYF. CDR3 coding DNA: TGTGCCAGCAGTTTCCAGGGACAGCCACAGACCCAGTACTTC.

This rearrangement joins TRBV29-1 to TRBJ2-7; a weak D match, TRBD2 (6 bases). Between the trimmed V and J ends, which lost 5 bases and 6 bases, there was a span of 14 bases. The CDR3 contains 12 residues. Germline CDR1 and CDR2: SQVTM and ANQGSEA. The CDR3 nucleotides are TGCAGCGTTTGGACTATTGAGGGCGAGCAGTACTTC. Encoded protein: CSVWTIEGEQYF.

The CDR3 coding sequence is TGTGCCAGCAGCCCCCCCAGGGCCGGGGAAGCTTTCTTT. Encoded protein: CASSPPRAGEAFF. The rearrangement links TRBV3-1 (or the pseudogene TRBV3-2) to TRBJ1-1; perhaps TRBD1 as D (5 bases). Trimming cost V 4 bases and J 8 bases, with 14 bases left between them. Per germline, CDR1 LGHDT and CDR2 YNNKEL (reference sequence). The CDR3 spans 13 residues.

The V gene is TRBV6-5, the J gene TRBJ1-5; 7 nucleotides match TRBD1. This CDR3 has 14 amino acids. V lost 11 bases and J lost 3; bases outside the gene matches: 10. The germline V gene encodes CDR1 MNHEY and CDR2 SVGAGI. The CDR3 is CAGRGRGVNQPQHF. Here the CDR3 DNA reads TGTGCCGGAAGGGGCAGGGGGGTCAATCAGCCCCAGCATTTT.

A few counts support this clone. The CDR3 DNA sequence: TGTGCCAGCAGTGAATATGCAGACTCCTATAATTCACCCCTCCACTTT. It encodes CASSEYADSYNSPLHF. The rearrangement uses TRBV6-1 and TRBJ1-6; D remains ambiguous. Per the germline V gene, CDR1 is MNHNS and CDR2 is SASEGT. With 2 bases removed from V and 0 bases from J, the gap between germline ends came to 8 bases. This CDR3 has 16 residues.

The chain carries TRBV11-2 and TRBJ2-7, with 9 bases lining up with TRBD2. Germline V lookup: CDR1 SGHAT, CDR2 FQNNGV. J was trimmed by 4 bases and V by 5 bases; bases with no gene match: 6. CDR3 length: 14 residues. This CDR3 is CASSPFAGGYEQYF. The CDR3 DNA reads TGTGCCAGCAGCCCTTTTGCGGGAGGGTACGAGCAGTACTTC. Filled out from reference TRBV11-2 and TRBJ2-7, the complete variable domain reads EAGVAQSPRYKIIEKRQSVAFWCNPISGHATLYWYQQILGQGPKLLIQFQNNGVVDDSQLPKDRFSAERLKGVDSTLKIQPAKLEDSAVYLCASSPFAGGYEQYFGPGTRLTVT.

This clone was recorded a few times. The rearrangement links TRBV2 to TRBJ2-3, with 7 bases matching TRBD2. CDR3 length: 15 amino acids. V trimming: 6 bases; J trimming: 2 bases; junction bases outside the gene matches: 8. Germline lookup yields CDR1 SNHLY and CDR2 FYNNEI. The CDR3 loop reads CASRRRGTLTDTQYF. The CDR3 region has the DNA TGTGCCAGCAGGAGGCGGGGGACTCTCACAGATACGCAGTATTTT.

As regards this clone: One end of the junction varies from germline; a read error may be responsible. The chain is built from TRBV30 and TRBJ1-3; a possible D gene is TRBD1 (5 bases). This CDR3 comprises 14 residues. Per germline, CDR1 GTSNPN and CDR2 SVGIG (reference sequence). CDR3 protein: CAWSVYGTGNTIYF. The CDR3 DNA reads TGTGCCTGGAGTGTATACGGGACTGGGAACACCATATATTTT.

This clone was detected once. The chain uses TRBV12-3 or TRBV12-4 and TRBJ2-7, with D possibly TRBD1 on 6 matching bases. The V gene lost 2 bases and the J gene lost 7 bases, with 9 bases spanning the gap. The CDR3 has 12 amino acids. The DNA for the CDR3 is TGTGCCAGCAGTTTAACAGGGAATGAGCAGTACTTC. Its protein product is CASSLTGNEQYF.

This clone turned up a few times. The chain joins TRBV11-2 to TRBJ2-3; no clear D gene. Trimming removed 0 bases from V and 1 base from J, with 5 bases in between. The germline V gene has CDR1 SGHAT and CDR2 FQNNGV. CDR3 length: 14 residues. The DNA of the CDR3 is TGTGCCAGCAGCTTAGATGTAGGCACAGATACGCAGTATTTT. It yields the protein CASSLDVGTDTQYF.

The chain carries TRBV4-2 and TRBJ2-7; a possible D gene is TRBD2 (6 bases). Germline CDR1 and CDR2: LGHNA and YNFKEQ. The CDR3 extends over 16 amino acids. Trimming stripped 4 bases from V and 3 bases from J, with 19 bases between. The CDR3 DNA reads TGTGCCAGCAGCCCTGCACTGGGGACTCCATTCTACGAGCAGTACTTC. This sequence encodes CASSPALGTPFYEQYF.

The genes are TRBV7-2 and TRBJ2-5; 7 bases are shared with TRBD1. The V gene's germline CDR1 is SGHTA and CDR2 FQGNSA. The CDR3 has 14 amino acids. V dropped 0 bases and J dropped 5; count of bases not matched to a gene: 3. The CDR3 coding sequence is TGTGCCAGCAGCTTAGCAGGGGGCCGGGAGACCCAGTACTTC. Its translation is CASSLAGGRETQYF.